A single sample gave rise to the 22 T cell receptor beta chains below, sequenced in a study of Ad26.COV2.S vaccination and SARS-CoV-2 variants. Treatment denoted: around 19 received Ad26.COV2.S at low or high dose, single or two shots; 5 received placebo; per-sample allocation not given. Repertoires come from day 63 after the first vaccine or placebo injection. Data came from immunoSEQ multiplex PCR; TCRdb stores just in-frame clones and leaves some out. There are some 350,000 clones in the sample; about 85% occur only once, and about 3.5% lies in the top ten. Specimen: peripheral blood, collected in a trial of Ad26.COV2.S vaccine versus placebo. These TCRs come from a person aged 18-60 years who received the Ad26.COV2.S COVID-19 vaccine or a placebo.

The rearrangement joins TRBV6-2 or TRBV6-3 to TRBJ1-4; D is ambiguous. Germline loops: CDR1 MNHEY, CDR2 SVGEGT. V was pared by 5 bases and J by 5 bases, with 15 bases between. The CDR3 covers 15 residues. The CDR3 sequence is CASSLEGLINEKLFF. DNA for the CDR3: TGTGCCAGCAGTCTCGAAGGACTGATCAATGAAAAACTGTTTTTT.

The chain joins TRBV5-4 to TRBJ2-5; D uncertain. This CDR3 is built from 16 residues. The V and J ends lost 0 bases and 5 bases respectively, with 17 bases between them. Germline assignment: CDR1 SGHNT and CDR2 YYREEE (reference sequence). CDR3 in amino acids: CASSLDLRNLGETQYF. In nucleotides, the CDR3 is TGTGCCAGCAGCTTGGATTTGCGTAACTTGGGGGAGACCCAGTACTTC.

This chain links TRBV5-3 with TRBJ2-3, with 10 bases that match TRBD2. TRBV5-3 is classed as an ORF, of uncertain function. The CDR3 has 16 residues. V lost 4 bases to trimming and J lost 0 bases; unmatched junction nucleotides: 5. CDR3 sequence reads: CARSEREGDSTDTQYF. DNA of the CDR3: TGTGCCAGAAGCGAGCGGGAGGGCGATAGCACAGATACGCAGTATTTT.

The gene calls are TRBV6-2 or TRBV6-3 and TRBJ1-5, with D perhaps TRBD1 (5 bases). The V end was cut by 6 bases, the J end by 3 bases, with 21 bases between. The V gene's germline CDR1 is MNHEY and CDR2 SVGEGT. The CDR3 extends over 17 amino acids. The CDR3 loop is CASSPEGRLLPNQPQHF. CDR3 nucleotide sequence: TGTGCCAGCAGCCCAGAGGGGCGACTTCTCCCCAATCAGCCCCAGCATTTT.

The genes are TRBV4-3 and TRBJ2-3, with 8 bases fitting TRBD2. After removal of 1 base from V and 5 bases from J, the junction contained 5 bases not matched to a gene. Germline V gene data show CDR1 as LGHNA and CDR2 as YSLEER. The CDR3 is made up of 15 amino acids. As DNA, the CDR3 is TGCGCCAGCAGCCAAGTTCGGGAGGGTGGAGATACGCAGTATTTT. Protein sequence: CASSQVREGGDTQYF.

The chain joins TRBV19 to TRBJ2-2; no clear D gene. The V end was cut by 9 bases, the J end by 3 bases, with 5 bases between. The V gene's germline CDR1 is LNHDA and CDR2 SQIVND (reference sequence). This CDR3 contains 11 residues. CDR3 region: CASDYTGELFF. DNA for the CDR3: TGTGCCAGCGACTACACCGGGGAGCTGTTTTTT.

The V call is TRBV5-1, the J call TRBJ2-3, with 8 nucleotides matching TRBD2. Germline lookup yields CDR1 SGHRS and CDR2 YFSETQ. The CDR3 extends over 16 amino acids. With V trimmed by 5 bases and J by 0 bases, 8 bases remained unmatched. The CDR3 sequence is CASRTFSGISTDTQYF. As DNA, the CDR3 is TGCGCCAGCAGAACCTTTAGCGGGATAAGCACAGATACGCAGTATTTT.

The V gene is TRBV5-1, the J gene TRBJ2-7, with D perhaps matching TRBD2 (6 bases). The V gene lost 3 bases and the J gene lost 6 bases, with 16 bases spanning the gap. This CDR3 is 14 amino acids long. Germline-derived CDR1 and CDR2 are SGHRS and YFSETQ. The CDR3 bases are TGCGCCAGCAGCTACGATGGGAGGCAGGGCGAGCAGTACTTC. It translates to CASSYDGRQGEQYF.

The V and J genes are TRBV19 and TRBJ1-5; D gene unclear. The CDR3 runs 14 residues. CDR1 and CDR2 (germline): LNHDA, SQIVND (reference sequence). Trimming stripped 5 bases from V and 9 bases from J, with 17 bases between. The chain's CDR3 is CASSPGRAYRPQHF. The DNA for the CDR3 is TGTGCCAGTAGTCCCGGACGGGCCTATCGGCCCCAGCATTTT.

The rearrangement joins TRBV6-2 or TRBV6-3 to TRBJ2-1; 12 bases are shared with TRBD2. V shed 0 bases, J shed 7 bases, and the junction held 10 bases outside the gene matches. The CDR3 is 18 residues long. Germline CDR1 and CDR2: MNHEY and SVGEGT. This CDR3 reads CASSYSFGRLAGGNEQFF. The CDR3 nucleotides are TGTGCCAGCAGTTACTCCTTTGGTCGGCTAGCGGGAGGGAATGAGCAGTTCTTC.

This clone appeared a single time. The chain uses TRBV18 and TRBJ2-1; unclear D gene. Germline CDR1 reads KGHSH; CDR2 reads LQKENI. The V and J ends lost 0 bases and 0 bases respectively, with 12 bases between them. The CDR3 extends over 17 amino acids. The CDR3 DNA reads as TGTGCCAGCTCACCACCGCGCCGGCCGAGCTCCTACAATGAGCAGTTCTTC. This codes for CASSPPRRPSSYNEQFF.

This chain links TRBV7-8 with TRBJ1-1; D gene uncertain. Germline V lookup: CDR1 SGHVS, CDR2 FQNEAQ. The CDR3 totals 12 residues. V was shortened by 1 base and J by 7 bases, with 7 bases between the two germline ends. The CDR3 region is CASSLEQSEAFF. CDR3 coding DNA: TGTGCCAGCAGCTTAGAGCAGAGTGAAGCTTTCTTT.

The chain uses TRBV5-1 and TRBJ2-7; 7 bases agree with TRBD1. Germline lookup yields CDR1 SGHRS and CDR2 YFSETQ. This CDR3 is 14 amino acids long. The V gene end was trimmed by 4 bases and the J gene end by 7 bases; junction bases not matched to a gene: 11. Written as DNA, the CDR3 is TGCGCCAGCAGCCAAGACAGGGTGGGTCTTGAGCAGTACTTC. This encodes CASSQDRVGLEQYF.

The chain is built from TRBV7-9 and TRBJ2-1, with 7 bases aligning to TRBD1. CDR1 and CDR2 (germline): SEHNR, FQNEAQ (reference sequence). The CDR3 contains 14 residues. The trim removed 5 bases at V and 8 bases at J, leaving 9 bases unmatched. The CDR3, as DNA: TGTGCCAGCAGCCAGAGACAGGGTACCGATGAGCAGTTCTTC. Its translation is CASSQRQGTDEQFF.

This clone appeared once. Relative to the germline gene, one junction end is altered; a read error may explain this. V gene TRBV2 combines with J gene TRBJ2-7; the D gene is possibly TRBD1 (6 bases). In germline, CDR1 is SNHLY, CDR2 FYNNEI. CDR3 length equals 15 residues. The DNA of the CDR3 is TGTGCCAGCTGTGACCCCCGGACAGAGACCCTCGAGCAGTACTTC. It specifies CASCDPRTETLEQYF.

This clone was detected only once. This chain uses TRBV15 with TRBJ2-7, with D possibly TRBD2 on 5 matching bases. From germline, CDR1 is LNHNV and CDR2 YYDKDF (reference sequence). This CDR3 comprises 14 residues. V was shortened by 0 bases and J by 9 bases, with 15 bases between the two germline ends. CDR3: CATSRDPDSRTQYF. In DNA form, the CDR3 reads TGTGCCACCAGCAGAGACCCGGACTCAAGAACGCAGTACTTC.

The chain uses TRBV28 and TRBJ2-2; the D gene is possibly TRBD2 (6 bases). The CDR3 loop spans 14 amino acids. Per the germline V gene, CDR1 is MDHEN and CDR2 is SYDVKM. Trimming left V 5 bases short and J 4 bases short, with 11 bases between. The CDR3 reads CASSVGRGTGELFF. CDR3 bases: TGTGCCAGCAGTGTGGGGCGGGGCACCGGGGAGCTGTTTTTT.

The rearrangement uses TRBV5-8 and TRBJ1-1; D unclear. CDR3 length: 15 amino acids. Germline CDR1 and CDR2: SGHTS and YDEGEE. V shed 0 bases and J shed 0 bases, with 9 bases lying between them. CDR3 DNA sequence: TGTGCCAGCAGCTTGGGCGCCTTTGTGAACACTGAAGCTTTCTTT. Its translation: CASSLGAFVNTEAFF. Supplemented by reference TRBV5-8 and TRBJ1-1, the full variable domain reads EAGVTQSPTHLIKTRGQQATLRCSPISGHTSVYWYQQALGLGLQFLLWYDEGEERNRGNFPPRFSGRQFPNYSSELNVNALELEDSALYLCASSLGAFVNTEAFFGQGTRLTVV.

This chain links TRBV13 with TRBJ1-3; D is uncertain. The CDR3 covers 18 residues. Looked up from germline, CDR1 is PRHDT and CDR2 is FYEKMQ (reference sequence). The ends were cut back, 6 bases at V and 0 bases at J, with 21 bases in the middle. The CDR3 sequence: CASRRTAPRALSGNTIYF. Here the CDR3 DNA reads TGTGCCAGCAGGCGGACGGCTCCTCGGGCTCTCTCTGGAAACACCATATATTTT.

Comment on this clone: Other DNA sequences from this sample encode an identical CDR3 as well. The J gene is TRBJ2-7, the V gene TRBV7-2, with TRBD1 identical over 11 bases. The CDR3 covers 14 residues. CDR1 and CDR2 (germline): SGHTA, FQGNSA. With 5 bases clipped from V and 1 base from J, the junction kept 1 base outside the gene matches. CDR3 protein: CASSRDRGSYEQYF. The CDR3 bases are TGTGCCAGCAGCCGGGACAGGGGGTCCTACGAGCAGTACTTC.

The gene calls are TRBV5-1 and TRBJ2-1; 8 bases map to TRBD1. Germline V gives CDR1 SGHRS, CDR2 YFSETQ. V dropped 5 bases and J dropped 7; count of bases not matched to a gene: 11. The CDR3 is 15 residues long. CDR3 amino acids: CASSSPGQGKNEQFF. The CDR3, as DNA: TGCGCCAGCAGTAGTCCCGGACAGGGTAAGAATGAGCAGTTCTTC.

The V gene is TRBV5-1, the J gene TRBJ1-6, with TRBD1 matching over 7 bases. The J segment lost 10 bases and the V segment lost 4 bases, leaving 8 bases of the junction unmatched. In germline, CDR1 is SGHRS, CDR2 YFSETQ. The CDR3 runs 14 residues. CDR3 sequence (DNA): TGCGCCAGCAGCACGACAGGGTCGGTCTCACCCCTCCACTTT. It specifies CASSTTGSVSPLHF. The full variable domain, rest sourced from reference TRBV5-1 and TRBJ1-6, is KAGVTQTPRYLIKTRGQQVTLSCSPISGHRSVSWYQQTPGQGLQFLFEYFSETQRNKGNFPGRFSGRQFSNSRSEMNVSTLELGDSALYLCASSTTGSVSPLHFGNGTRLTVT.